The rows below give T cell receptor beta chains drawn from one sample of a study of cytomegalovirus exposure and HLA in healthy donors. Repertoires were generated with immunoSEQ multiplex PCR, while TCRdb's copy carries only in-frame clones and drops some. The sample includes 85,000 to 90,000 clones, 85% to 90% of them seen just once. Input material: PBMCs. Every receptor here comes from a man in his late teens or twenties in good health and CMV-seronegative. Each CDR3 is given with its conserved first and last residue. D genes are given only for firm matches.

j_call d_call v_call cdr3_aa cdr3_nt
TRBJ2-2 TRBD2 TRBV7-6 CASSYLAGGPSGELFF TGTGCCAGCAGTTACCTAGCGGGAGGGCCTTCCGGGGAGCTGTTTTTT
TRBJ2-6 - TRBV28 CASSFGDISGANVLTF TGTGCCAGCAGTTTCGGGGATATCTCTGGGGCCAACGTCCTGACTTTC
TRBJ1-1 - TRBV5-5 CASSYRTFLRGTEAFF TGTGCCAGCAGCTATCGAACATTCCTCCGTGGCACTGAAGCTTTCTTT
TRBJ2-5 TRBD2 TRBV11-1 CASSLDAGVGETQYF TGTGCCAGCAGCTTAGACGCGGGAGTGGGAGAGACCCAGTACTTC
TRBJ2-1 TRBD2 TRBV4-3 CASSQGFGGYSYNEQFF TGCGCCAGCAGCCAAGGGTTCGGGGGGTACTCCTACAATGAGCAGTTCTTC
TRBJ2-1 - TRBV19 CASTPSDSPGVAEQFF TGTGCCAGTACCCCATCCGACAGCCCAGGCGTTGCTGAGCAGTTCTTC
TRBJ1-2 TRBD1 TRBV9 CASSVVGDRPDYGYTF TGTGCCAGCAGCGTAGTGGGGGACAGGCCTGACTATGGCTACACCTTC
TRBJ2-3 TRBD2 TRBV7-3 CASSLAGGSTDTQYF TGTGCCAGCAGCTTAGCGGGAGGGAGCACAGATACGCAGTATTTT
TRBJ1-6 TRBD1 TRBV7-9 CASARTGRDSPLHF TGTGCCAGCGCCCGGACAGGGAGGGATTCACCCCTCCACTTT
TRBJ2-2 - TRBV7-2 CASTAAGSNTGELFF TGTGCCAGTACGGCGGCAGGGTCGAACACCGGGGAGCTGTTTTTT
TRBJ2-1 TRBD2 TRBV7-2 CASSLQGRGLAGVYNEQFF TGTGCCAGCAGCTTACAGGGGCGGGGACTAGCGGGAGTCTACAATGAGCAGTTCTTC
TRBJ1-5 - TRBV28 CASSPTPPGAQPQHF TGTGCCAGCAGCCCCACGCCCCCAGGGGCCCAGCCCCAGCATTTT
TRBJ2-7 TRBD1 TRBV28 CASSLVTGTGRYEQYF TGTGCCAGCAGTTTAGTGACCGGGACAGGTCGCTACGAGCAGTACTTC
TRBJ2-4 TRBD1 TRBV14 CASSHRDRHQYF TGTGCCAGCAGCCACCGGGACAGGCACCAGTACTTC